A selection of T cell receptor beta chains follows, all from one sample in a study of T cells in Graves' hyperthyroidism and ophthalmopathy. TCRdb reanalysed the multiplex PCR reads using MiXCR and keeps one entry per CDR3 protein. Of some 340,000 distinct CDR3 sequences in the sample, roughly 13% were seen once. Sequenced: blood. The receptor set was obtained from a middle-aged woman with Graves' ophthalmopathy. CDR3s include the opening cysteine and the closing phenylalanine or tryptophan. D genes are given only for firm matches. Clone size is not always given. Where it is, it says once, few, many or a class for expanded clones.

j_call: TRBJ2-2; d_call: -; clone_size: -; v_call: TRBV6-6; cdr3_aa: CASSTRGGANTGELFF; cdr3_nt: TGTGCCAGCAGTACTCGAGGGGGGGCAAACACCGGGGAGCTGTTTTTT
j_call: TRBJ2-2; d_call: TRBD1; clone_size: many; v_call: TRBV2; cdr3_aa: CASPSGTVNTGELFF; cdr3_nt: TGTGCCAGCCCCTCCGGGACAGTGAACACCGGGGAGCTGTTTTTT
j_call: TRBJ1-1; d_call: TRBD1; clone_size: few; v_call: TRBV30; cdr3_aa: CAWSRGQGAQGEAFF; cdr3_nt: TGTGCCTGGAGTCGGGGACAGGGGGCTCAGGGTGAAGCTTTCTTT
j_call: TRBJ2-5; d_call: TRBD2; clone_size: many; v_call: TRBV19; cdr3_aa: CASSAGLVSGETQYF; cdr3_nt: TGTGCCAGTAGTGCGGGACTAGTTAGCGGAGAGACCCAGTACTTC
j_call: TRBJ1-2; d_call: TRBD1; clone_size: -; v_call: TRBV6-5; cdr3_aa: CASSYSGTGLGYTF; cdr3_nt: TGTGCCAGCAGTTATTCCGGGACAGGGTTAGGCTACACCTTC
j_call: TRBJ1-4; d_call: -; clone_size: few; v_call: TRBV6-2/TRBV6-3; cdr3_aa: CASSGLRLDEKLFF; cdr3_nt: TGTGCCAGCAGCGGACTCCGCCTAGACGAAAAACTGTTTTTT
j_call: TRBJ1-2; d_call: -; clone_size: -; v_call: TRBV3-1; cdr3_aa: CASSQDPGGNTF; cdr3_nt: TGTGCCAGCAGCCAAGACCCCGGGGGCAACACCTTC
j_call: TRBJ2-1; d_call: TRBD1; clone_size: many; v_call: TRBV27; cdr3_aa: CASSQYRGPGINEQFF; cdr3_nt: TGTGCCAGCAGTCAGTACAGGGGGCCGGGTATCAATGAGCAGTTCTTC
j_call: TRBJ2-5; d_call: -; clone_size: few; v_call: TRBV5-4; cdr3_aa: CASSFPGRQSQETQYF; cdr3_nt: TGTGCCAGCAGCTTCCCCGGGCGGCAGTCGCAAGAGACCCAGTACTTC
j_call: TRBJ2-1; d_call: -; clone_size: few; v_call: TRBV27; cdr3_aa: CTSSPRFNEQFF; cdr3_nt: TGTACCAGCAGCCCCCGGTTCAATGAGCAGTTCTTC
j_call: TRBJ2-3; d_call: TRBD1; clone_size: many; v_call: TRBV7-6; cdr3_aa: CASSRLPGQSTDTQYF; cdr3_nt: TGTGCCAGCAGCCGCCTACCGGGACAGAGCACAGATACGCAGTATTTT
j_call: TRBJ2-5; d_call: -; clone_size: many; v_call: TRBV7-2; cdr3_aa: CASSFTLQETQYF; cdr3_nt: TGTGCCAGCAGCTTTACCCTCCAAGAGACCCAGTACTTC
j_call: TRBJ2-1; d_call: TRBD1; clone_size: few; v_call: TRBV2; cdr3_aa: CASREDRGSYNEQFF; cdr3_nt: TGTGCCAGCAGGGAGGACAGGGGATCCTACAATGAGCAGTTCTTC
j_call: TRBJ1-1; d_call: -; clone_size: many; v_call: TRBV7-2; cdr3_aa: CASSPAWATTNTEAFF; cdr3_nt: TGTGCCAGCAGCCCTGCTTGGGCAACCACGAACACTGAAGCTTTCTTT
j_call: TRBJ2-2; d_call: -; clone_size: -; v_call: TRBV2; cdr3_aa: CAGTTANTGELFF; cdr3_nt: TGTGCCGGCACTACGGCTAACACCGGGGAGCTGTTTTTT
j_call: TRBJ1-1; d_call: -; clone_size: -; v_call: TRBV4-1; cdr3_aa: CASSQGEIRAFF; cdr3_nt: TGCGCCAGCAGCCAAGGGGAGATTAGAGCTTTCTTT
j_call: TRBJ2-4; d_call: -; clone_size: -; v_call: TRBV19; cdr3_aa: CASSIGGRLNIQYF; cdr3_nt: TGTGCCAGTAGTATAGGGGGCAGACTAAACATTCAGTACTTC
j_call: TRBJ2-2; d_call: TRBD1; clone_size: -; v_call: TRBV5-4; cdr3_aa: CASSLGQGGTGELFF; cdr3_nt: TGTGCCAGCAGCTTGGGACAGGGGGGCACCGGGGAGCTGTTTTTT
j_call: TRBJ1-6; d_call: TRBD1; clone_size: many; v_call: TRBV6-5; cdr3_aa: CASSYYRGPSGLPLHF; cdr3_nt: TGTGCCAGCAGTTACTACAGGGGCCCGTCTGGGTTACCCCTCCACTTT
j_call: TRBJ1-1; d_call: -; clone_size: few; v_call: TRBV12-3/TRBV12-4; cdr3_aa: CASSSQRVAAPAFF; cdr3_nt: TGTGCCAGCAGTTCCCAACGGGTGGCAGCTCCAGCTTTCTTT
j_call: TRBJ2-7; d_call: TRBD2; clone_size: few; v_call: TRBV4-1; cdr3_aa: CASSQASGRARLYEQYF; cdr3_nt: TGCGCCAGCAGCCAGGCGAGCGGGAGGGCCAGACTCTACGAGCAATACTTC
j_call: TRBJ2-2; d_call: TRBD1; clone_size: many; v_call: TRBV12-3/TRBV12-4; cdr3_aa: CASSPDRPSGTGELFF; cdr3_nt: TGTGCCAGCAGTCCGGACAGGCCCTCGGGCACCGGGGAGCTGTTTTTT
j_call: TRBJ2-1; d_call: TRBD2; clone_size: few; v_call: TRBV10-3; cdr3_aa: CAISEYPAGGPNEQFF; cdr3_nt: TGTGCCATCAGTGAGTACCCAGCGGGGGGCCCCAATGAGCAGTTCTTC
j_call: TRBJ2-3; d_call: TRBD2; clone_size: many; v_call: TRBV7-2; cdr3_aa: CASSVAVGRGITDTQYF; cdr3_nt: TGTGCCAGCAGCGTCGCTGTGGGGCGGGGGATCACAGATACGCAGTATTTT
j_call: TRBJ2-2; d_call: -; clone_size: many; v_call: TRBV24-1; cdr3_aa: CATSDLKGLRTGELFF; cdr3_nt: TGTGCCACCAGTGATTTGAAGGGACTTCGGACCGGGGAGCTGTTTTTT
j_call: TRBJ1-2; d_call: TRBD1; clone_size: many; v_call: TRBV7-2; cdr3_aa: CASSPQDRDAYGYTF; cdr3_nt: TGTGCCAGCAGCCCCCAGGACAGGGACGCCTATGGCTACACCTTC
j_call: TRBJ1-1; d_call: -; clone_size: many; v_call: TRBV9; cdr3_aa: CASSVVGTGTEAFF; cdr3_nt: TGTGCCAGCAGCGTAGTAGGAACTGGCACTGAAGCTTTCTTT
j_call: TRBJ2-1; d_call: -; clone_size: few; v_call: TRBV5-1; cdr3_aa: CASSFRSLNEQFF; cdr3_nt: TGCGCCAGCAGCTTCCGTTCCCTCAATGAGCAGTTCTTC
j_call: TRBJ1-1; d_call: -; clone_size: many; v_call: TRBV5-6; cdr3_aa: CASSLDRNTEAFF; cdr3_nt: TGTGCCAGCAGCTTGGACAGGAACACTGAAGCTTTCTTT
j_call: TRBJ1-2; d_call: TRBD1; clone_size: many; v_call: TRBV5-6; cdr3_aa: CASSLGDRTYGYTF; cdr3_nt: TGTGCCAGCAGCTTGGGGGACAGGACCTATGGCTACACCTTC
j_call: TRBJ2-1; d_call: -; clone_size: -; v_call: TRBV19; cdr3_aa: CASSSQGDNEQFF; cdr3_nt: TGTGCCAGTAGTTCACAGGGAGATAATGAGCAGTTCTTC
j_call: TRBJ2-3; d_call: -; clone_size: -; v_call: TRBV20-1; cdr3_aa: CSARTGADTQYF; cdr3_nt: TGCAGTGCCAGGACCGGCGCAGATACGCAGTATTTT
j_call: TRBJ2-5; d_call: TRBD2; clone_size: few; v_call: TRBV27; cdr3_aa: CASSLAAGLQETQYF; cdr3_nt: TGTGCCAGCAGTCTAGCGGCAGGCCTCCAAGAGACCCAGTACTTC
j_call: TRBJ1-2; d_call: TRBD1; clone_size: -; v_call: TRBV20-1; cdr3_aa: CSARKPGQGFVKDGYTF; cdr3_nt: TGCAGTGCTAGGAAACCGGGACAGGGCTTTGTTAAGGATGGCTACACCTTC
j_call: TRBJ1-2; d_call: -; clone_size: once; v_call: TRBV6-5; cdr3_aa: CASSYLQGYGYTF; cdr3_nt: TGTGCCAGCAGTTACCTCCAGGGTTATGGCTACACCTTC
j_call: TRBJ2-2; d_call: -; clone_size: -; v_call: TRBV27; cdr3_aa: CASSLRGQHTGELFF; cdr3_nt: TGTGCCAGCAGTTTGCGGGGGCAGCACACCGGGGAGCTGTTTTTT
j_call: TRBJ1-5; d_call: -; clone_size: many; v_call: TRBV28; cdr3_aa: CASSLVGKPQHF; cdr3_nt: TGTGCCAGCAGTTTAGTGGGAAAGCCCCAGCATTTT
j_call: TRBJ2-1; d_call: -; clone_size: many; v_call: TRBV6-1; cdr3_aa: CASSETEGVHYNEQFF; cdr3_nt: TGTGCCAGCAGTGAAACTGAGGGGGTCCACTACAATGAGCAGTTCTTC
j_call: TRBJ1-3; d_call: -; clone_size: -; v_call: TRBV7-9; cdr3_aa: CASSSGRERTIYF; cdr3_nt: TGTGCCAGCAGCTCCGGCAGGGAAAGGACCATATATTTT
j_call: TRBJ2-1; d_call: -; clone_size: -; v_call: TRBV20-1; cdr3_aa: CSASDLPQGIYEQFF; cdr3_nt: TGCAGTGCTAGCGACTTACCTCAGGGTATATATGAGCAGTTCTTC
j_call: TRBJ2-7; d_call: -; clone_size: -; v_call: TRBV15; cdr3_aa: CATSSSYRREQYF; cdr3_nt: TGTGCCACCAGCAGTTCCTACCGGCGCGAGCAGTACTTC
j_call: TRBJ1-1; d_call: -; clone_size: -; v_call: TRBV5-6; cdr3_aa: CASNLNLGEGKDFF; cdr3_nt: TGTGCCAGCAACTTGAACTTAGGAGAGGGGAAGGATTTCTTT